This entry describes one TCR beta chain. This clone was observed many times. Its recognized antigen is unknown. Equivalent amounts of genomic DNA from CVID and control samples were used as sequencing input. For every sample, a 60 bp segment covering the rearranged TCRbeta CDR3 region was amplified and then sequenced. The immunoSEQ assay, a bias-corrected multiplex PCR with high-throughput sequencing, was employed for TCRbeta amplification. Regarding the original processing steps: Every unique nucleotide sequence was considered a clone and was annotated with V, D and J genes, copy number and frequency. Sequences were labeled productive if in frame, and non-productive if out of frame or containing stop codons. As previously described, clonality was calculated on the basis of Shannon's entropy. Mean CDR3 Kyte-Doolittle hydropathy was derived from the predicted amino acid sequences of productive clones. Hierarchical clustering of scaled V gene usage was performed with the R hclust function using Manhattan distance and complete linkage. Sharing of clones by CDR3 amino acid sequence was evaluated by resampling 12 repertoires per group over 100 rounds. The repertoires were searched for 70 published EBV-specific TCRbeta sequences and 245 published CMV-specific TCRbeta sequences. Two CVID samples that yielded fewer than 10,000 sequences were excluded from the analysis, so approximately 40 CVID repertoires were retained. Imported from immuneACCESS, the table was reduced by TCRdb to in-frame sequences with V and J called. These copies leave out some clones; in studies compared against another copy, an unresolved V gene accounts for under half, and the cause of the remainder is not known. V, J and clone size are taken as reported in that table, and D and trimming were inferred from the DNA itself. The table for this sample lists about 39,000 clones, none of them counted only once. Together, the top ten hold over 1.3% of the sample.

The entry originates in a study of T cell clonality in common variable immunodeficiency (dated by TCRdb to the mid-2010s). Results the study describes overall, beyond this receptor: Compared with healthy controls, CVID subjects showed increased TCRbeta clonality (t-test p = 0.018), a feature most characteristic of about a third of subjects. Patient heterogeneity within the CVID cohort put limits on correlating repertoire features with clinical complications. According to the authors, finding the cause of the higher clonality in CVID would require sequencing the repertoires of T cell subpopulations. Fewer deletions and N-nucleotide insertions were reportedly observed in CVID TCRbeta sequences, and highly modified clones with 13 or more V deletions were reportedly absent from CVID TCRbeta sequences. Healthy controls shared more TCRbeta clones with each other than CVID subjects shared among themselves (p < 0.0001). Even though DNA input was equal, the average per sample came to 82,000 or so unique sequences for controls compared with 25,000 to 40,000 for CVID samples.

Both CVID patients and healthy controls were predominantly of Caucasian heritage. Heparinized peripheral whole blood samples of 5 to 8 ml were collected from each donor. TCRbeta CDR3 repertoires were sequenced from genomic DNA of adults with common variable immune deficiency (CVID) and healthy adult controls. The control group was made up of around 22 healthy adult volunteers (roughly ten male and around twelve female) whose ages ranged from roughly 20 to 70 years, with a mean age of almost 35. Diluted blood was density-centrifuged over Hypaque 1077 or Ficoll-Paque to isolate peripheral blood mononuclear cells. Genomic DNA was obtained from unsorted mononuclear cells using either Qiagen column purification or a centrifugation-based method. The sample was peripheral blood mononuclear cells. The TCR sequence derives from a person aged 18 to 70 in good health.

The CDR3 corresponds to CSASGGADEKLFF. The DNA read from the CDR3 is TGCAGTGCTAGCGGGGGGGCGGACGAAAAA. The rearranged segments are TRBV20-1 and TRBJ1-4; TRBD1 is perhaps the D gene, given 6 matching bases. The read ends 3 residues before the CDR3 terminus; that terminus is restored from the germline J gene. The germline V gene (reference sequence) sets CDR1 to DFQATT and CDR2 to SNEGSKA. The CDR3 measures 13 amino acids from cysteine to phenylalanine. The DNA covers only part of the CDR3, 30 bases in frame from base 1. Relative to germline, V is 3 bases shorter and J is 8 bases shorter, with 13 bases between their ends.